This is a list of T cell receptor beta chains from one sample in a study of blood T cell repertoires in COVID-19. TCRdb keeps only in-frame clones here, not all; method: immunoSEQ multiplex PCR. The sample has 30,000 to 35,000 clones; approximately 80% are singletons. The sequencing sample was made of peripheral blood. The receptor source for this set is a man older than 75 with acute or convalescent COVID-19. Both conserved end residues are part of each CDR3. The order of the fields is J gene, clone size, D gene, V gene, CDR3 DNA, CDR3 protein. D genes are given only for firm matches. Part of the rows lack a size; the others show once, few, many or a class for expanded clones.

J gene: TRBJ1-1
clone size: -
D gene: -
V gene: TRBV18
CDR3 DNA: TGTGCCAGCTCACCACTCCCGGGCGGGGGAATGAACACTGAAGCTTTCTTT
CDR3 protein: CASSPLPGGGMNTEAFF

J gene: TRBJ1-3
clone size: -
D gene: TRBD1
V gene: TRBV30
CDR3 DNA: TGTGCCTGGAGTAGGGGGCCCTGGGGAAACACCATATATTTT
CDR3 protein: CAWSRGPWGNTIYF

J gene: TRBJ2-3
clone size: -
D gene: TRBD2
V gene: TRBV4-1
CDR3 DNA: TGCGCCAGCAGCCGGAGTGGACTAGCGGGGAACACAGATACGCAGTATTTT
CDR3 protein: CASSRSGLAGNTDTQYF

J gene: TRBJ1-2
clone size: -
D gene: -
V gene: TRBV4-2
CDR3 DNA: TGTGCCAGCAGCCAGTCAGGGGTTCACTATGGCTACACCTTC
CDR3 protein: CASSQSGVHYGYTF

J gene: TRBJ2-7
clone size: -
D gene: TRBD2
V gene: TRBV7-6
CDR3 DNA: TGTGCCAGCAGCCGCGGGGGGCCCTACGAGCAGTACTTC
CDR3 protein: CASSRGGPYEQYF

J gene: TRBJ1-1
clone size: few
D gene: -
V gene: TRBV5-1
CDR3 DNA: TGCGCCAGCAACTACGGAAGGGGCACTGAAGCTTTCTTT
CDR3 protein: CASNYGRGTEAFF

J gene: TRBJ2-7
clone size: -
D gene: TRBD1
V gene: TRBV11-3
CDR3 DNA: TGTGCCAGCAGCTTAGTAGGGACAGGAGGTGAGCAGTACTTC
CDR3 protein: CASSLVGTGGEQYF

J gene: TRBJ2-6
clone size: -
D gene: TRBD1
V gene: TRBV5-6
CDR3 DNA: TGTGCCAGCAGCCGCCTCTGGACAGGGGGCCTGGGTGGGGCCAACGTCCTGACTTTC
CDR3 protein: CASSRLWTGGLGGANVLTF

J gene: TRBJ1-1
clone size: -
D gene: TRBD1
V gene: TRBV10-3
CDR3 DNA: TGTGCCATCAGCACCGGGACAGGGCGTGAAGCTTTCTTT
CDR3 protein: CAISTGTGREAFF

J gene: TRBJ2-1
clone size: -
D gene: -
V gene: TRBV5-4
CDR3 DNA: TGTGCCAGCCACGTCGGCGGGCCGAGCTCCTACAATGAGCAGTTCTTC
CDR3 protein: CASHVGGPSSYNEQFF

J gene: TRBJ1-2
clone size: -
D gene: -
V gene: TRBV30
CDR3 DNA: TGTGCCTGGAGTGTACGGTCAGACTTTTTCTATGGCTACACCTTC
CDR3 protein: CAWSVRSDFFYGYTF

J gene: TRBJ2-5
clone size: -
D gene: -
V gene: TRBV27
CDR3 DNA: TGTGCCAGCAGTTTTGGCGGAGGGCGGGAGACCCAGTACTTC
CDR3 protein: CASSFGGGRETQYF

J gene: TRBJ2-7
clone size: -
D gene: -
V gene: TRBV11-2
CDR3 DNA: TGTGCCAGCAGCTTAGATCCCAATTACGAGCAGTACTTC
CDR3 protein: CASSLDPNYEQYF

J gene: TRBJ1-1
clone size: -
D gene: -
V gene: TRBV6-2/TRBV6-3
CDR3 DNA: TGTGCCAGCAGTTTCCTGGGGAGATGGAACACTGAAGCTTTCTTT
CDR3 protein: CASSFLGRWNTEAFF

J gene: TRBJ2-1
clone size: -
D gene: -
V gene: TRBV11-3
CDR3 DNA: TGTGCCAGCAGCCTGACTAGCTCCTACAATGAGCAGTTCTTC
CDR3 protein: CASSLTSSYNEQFF

J gene: TRBJ2-2
clone size: -
D gene: TRBD1
V gene: TRBV3-1/TRBV3-2
CDR3 DNA: TGTGCCAGCAGCCAAAAGGACAGGGGAAACACCGGGGAGCTGTTTTTT
CDR3 protein: CASSQKDRGNTGELFF

J gene: TRBJ2-3
clone size: -
D gene: TRBD2
V gene: TRBV2
CDR3 DNA: TGTGCCAGCAGTGTTAGTAGCGGGGGGGCAGGAGATACGCAGTATTTT
CDR3 protein: CASSVSSGGAGDTQYF

J gene: TRBJ1-6
clone size: many
D gene: -
V gene: TRBV5-5
CDR3 DNA: TGTGCCAGCAGCCAGGGGCCCTATAATTCACCCCTCCACTTT
CDR3 protein: CASSQGPYNSPLHF

J gene: TRBJ2-7
clone size: -
D gene: -
V gene: TRBV2
CDR3 DNA: TGTGCCATCTCGCGCGGGGAACGCGAGCAGTACTTC
CDR3 protein: CAISRGEREQYF

J gene: TRBJ1-5
clone size: -
D gene: -
V gene: TRBV2
CDR3 DNA: TGTGCCAGCAGTGTTCAAGGAGCTTATAGCAATCAGCCCCAGCATTTT
CDR3 protein: CASSVQGAYSNQPQHF

J gene: TRBJ1-2
clone size: -
D gene: -
V gene: TRBV6-4
CDR3 DNA: TGTGCCAGCAGTGCGAGCATGTCGATCGCTAACTATGGCTACACCTTC
CDR3 protein: CASSASMSIANYGYTF

J gene: TRBJ1-2
clone size: -
D gene: -
V gene: TRBV29-1
CDR3 DNA: TGCAGCGCTTTCCACAGGGACGACTATGGCTACACCTTC
CDR3 protein: CSAFHRDDYGYTF

J gene: TRBJ2-3
clone size: -
D gene: TRBD1
V gene: TRBV5-1
CDR3 DNA: TGCGCCAGCAGCTTGACAGGGGGTCCCGGCACAGATACGCAGTATTTT
CDR3 protein: CASSLTGGPGTDTQYF

J gene: TRBJ2-3
clone size: -
D gene: TRBD1
V gene: TRBV14
CDR3 DNA: TGTGCCAGCAGCAATCAGGACAGGACCACAGATACGCAGTATTTT
CDR3 protein: CASSNQDRTTDTQYF

J gene: TRBJ1-5
clone size: -
D gene: -
V gene: TRBV7-2
CDR3 DNA: TGTGCCAGCAGCTCAGCTCATAGCAATCAGCCCCAGCATTTT
CDR3 protein: CASSSAHSNQPQHF